The rows below give T cell receptor beta chains drawn from one sample of a study of blood T cell repertoires in COVID-19. Here immunoSEQ multiplex PCR was the method, and the copy in TCRdb shows in-frame clones only, minus some. The sample lists about 480,000 clones, roughly 90% occurring once. The source material was peripheral blood. Every receptor here comes from a woman aged 25 to 39 with acute or convalescent COVID-19. Each CDR3 is given with its conserved first and last residue. The D gene is left open where the match is weak. Size tells how often a clone was seen (once, few, many) or the class of an expanded clone, and some rows leave it out.

>11|.|.|TRBV29-1|TRBJ1-1
CSVVQNTEAFF
TGCAGCGTTGTTCAGAACACTGAAGCTTTCTTT
>13|TRBD2|.|TRBV5-1|TRBJ2-1
CASSFTGGNEQFF
TGCGCCAGCAGCTTTACGGGAGGTAATGAGCAGTTCTTC
>14|.|once|TRBV5-1|TRBJ2-3
CASSLASFTDTQYF
TGCGCCAGCAGCTTGGCCTCCTTCACAGATACGCAGTATTTT
>12|.|.|TRBV11-3|TRBJ2-3
CASSWGVYTQYF
TGTGCCAGCAGCTGGGGGGTCTATACGCAGTATTTT
>15|TRBD1|.|TRBV28|TRBJ2-7
CASSPQGARSYEQYF
TGTGCCAGCAGTCCGCAGGGGGCGCGTTCCTACGAGCAGTACTTC
>15|.|.|TRBV2|TRBJ1-6
CASTGGRGHNSPLHF
TGTGCCAGCACTGGGGGCCGGGGCCATAATTCACCCCTCCACTTT
>14|.|.|TRBV19|TRBJ1-5
CASSRGGGYQPQHF
TGTGCCAGTAGTCGGGGGGGCGGATATCAGCCCCAGCATTTT
>16|TRBD1|.|TRBV28|TRBJ2-2
CASSLPGQGEAGELFF
TGTGCCAGCAGCCTGCCGGGACAGGGGGAAGCCGGGGAGCTGTTTTTT
>13|TRBD1|.|TRBV6-6|TRBJ2-2
CASGQGAPGELFF
TGTGCCAGCGGACAGGGGGCGCCCGGGGAGCTGTTTTTT
>17|TRBD2|.|TRBV19|TRBJ2-3
CASSTPGGRTNTDTQYF
TGTGCCAGTAGTACACCGGGGGGAAGGACGAACACAGATACGCAGTATTTT
>16|TRBD2|.|TRBV13|TRBJ2-5
CASSQTSGVPRGAQYF
TGTGCCAGCAGCCAAACTAGCGGGGTCCCCCGTGGAGCCCAGTACTTC
>15|TRBD1|few|TRBV5-6|TRBJ1-3
CASSKPDRAGNTIYF
TGTGCCAGCAGCAAACCCGACAGGGCCGGAAACACCATATATTTT
>16|TRBD2|.|TRBV6-6|TRBJ2-3
CASTLAGVVLGDTQYF
TGTGCCAGCACATTAGCGGGGGTGGTTTTGGGAGATACGCAGTATTTT
>15|.|.|TRBV27|TRBJ2-2
CASSRQGRDGGELFF
TGTGCCAGCAGCCGCCAGGGGAGGGATGGCGGGGAGCTGTTTTTT
>14|TRBD2|.|TRBV27|TRBJ2-3
CASSVSGGADTQYF
TGTGCCAGCAGTGTGAGCGGGGGTGCAGATACGCAGTATTTT
>14|.|.|TRBV2|TRBJ1-5
CASRGGTSGQPQHF
TGTGCCAGCAGGGGAGGGACATCGGGCCAGCCCCAGCATTTT
>21|.|.|TRBV16|TRBJ1-3
CASSQWSPRDSKLGFGNTIYF
TGTGCCAGCAGCCAATGGTCACCCCGAGACTCCAAACTCGGCTTCGGAAACACCATATATTTT
>15|.|.|TRBV5-1|TRBJ2-6
CASSLVQSGANVLTF
TGCGCCAGCAGCTTGGTACAGTCCGGGGCCAACGTCCTGACTTTC
>16|TRBD1|.|TRBV4-1|TRBJ2-5
CASSRLQGGPQETQYF
TGCGCCAGCAGCCGCTTACAGGGGGGTCCCCAAGAGACCCAGTACTTC
>16|TRBD1|once|TRBV2|TRBJ1-3
CASISGRDSSGNTIYF
TGTGCCAGCATCTCCGGGAGGGACAGCTCTGGAAACACCATATATTTT
>12|.|.|TRBV7-9|TRBJ1-5
CASSLGRQPQHF
TGTGCCAGCAGCTTGGGGCGTCAGCCCCAGCATTTT
>14|TRBD1|once|TRBV5-4|TRBJ1-2
CASSWTGDNYGYTF
TGTGCCAGCAGCTGGACAGGGGACAACTATGGCTACACCTTC
>15|.|.|TRBV4-1|TRBJ1-5
CASSQGALSNQPQHF
TGCGCCAGCAGCCAAGGGGCCCTCAGCAATCAGCCCCAGCATTTT
>13|TRBD1|.|TRBV6-5|TRBJ1-2
CASSSGTGIGYTF
TGTGCCAGCAGTTCCGGGACAGGGATTGGCTACACCTTC
>12|TRBD1|.|TRBV29-1|TRBJ2-7
CSVVDRGYEQYF
TGCAGCGTCGTGGACAGGGGCTACGAGCAGTACTTC
>17|TRBD1|.|TRBV5-4|TRBJ2-3
CASSYRDRSFSTDTQYF
TGTGCCAGCAGCTACAGGGACAGGTCGTTTAGCACAGATACGCAGTATTTT
>15|.|.|TRBV11-2|TRBJ2-5
CASSPFRYTGKTQYF
TGTGCCAGCAGCCCCTTCCGGTACACCGGGAAGACCCAGTACTTC
>15|TRBD2|.|TRBV5-4|TRBJ2-1
CASSLTRGGYNEQFF
TGTGCCAGCAGCCTTACTCGGGGGGGTTATAATGAGCAGTTCTTC
>15|TRBD1|few|TRBV7-9|TRBJ1-6
CASSATGTANSPLHF
TGTGCCAGCAGCGCTACCGGGACAGCTAATTCACCCCTCCACTTT
>11|.|.|TRBV2|TRBJ2-1
CASRDSYEQFF
TGTGCCAGCAGGGACAGTTATGAGCAGTTCTTC
>16|TRBD1|.|TRBV2|TRBJ2-2
CASRPRTGKNTGELFF
TGTGCCAGCAGACCAAGGACAGGGAAGAACACCGGGGAGCTGTTTTTT
>18|.|.|TRBV4-2|TRBJ2-7
CASSQDPLGSSGPYEQYF
TGTGCCAGCAGCCAAGACCCGCTTGGTAGTAGCGGCCCCTACGAGCAGTACTTC
>15|.|.|TRBV28|TRBJ2-7
CASTPPRGDTYEQYF
TGTGCCAGCACCCCCCCCCGGGGGGACACCTACGAGCAGTACTTC
>15|.|once|TRBV5-4|TRBJ2-5
CASSLAGTGSETQYF
TGTGCCAGCAGCTTGGCCGGTACGGGATCGGAGACCCAGTACTTC
>14|.|.|TRBV30|TRBJ2-1
CAWVDSSSYNEQFF
TGTGCCTGGGTGGACTCAAGCTCCTACAATGAGCAGTTCTTC
>12|.|.|TRBV12-3/TRBV12-4|TRBJ1-1
CASSFVGEEAFF
TGTGCCAGCAGTTTCGTGGGCGAAGAAGCTTTCTTT
>13|.|once|TRBV30|TRBJ1-2
CAWNSGEVYGYTF
TGTGCCTGGAATTCTGGGGAGGTTTATGGCTACACCTTC
>15|.|.|TRBV9|TRBJ2-5
CASSYRGDSQETQYF
TGTGCCAGCAGCTATAGGGGGGACAGCCAAGAGACCCAGTACTTC
>15|TRBD1|.|TRBV28|TRBJ1-5
CASSLEGQSNQPQHF
TGTGCCAGCAGTTTAGAGGGACAGAGTAATCAGCCCCAGCATTTT
>14|TRBD1|.|TRBV5-1|TRBJ1-1
CASSPDRVGTEAFF
TGCGCCAGCAGCCCCGACAGGGTTGGCACTGAAGCTTTCTTT
>16|.|.|TRBV7-9|TRBJ2-3
CASSLATAGRTDTQYF
TGTGCCAGCAGCTTAGCGACGGCGGGTCGCACAGATACGCAGTATTTT
>12|.|.|TRBV12-3/TRBV12-4|TRBJ2-5
CAVRRNQETQYF
TGTGCCGTCCGTCGTAACCAAGAGACCCAGTACTTC
>13|.|.|TRBV21-1|TRBJ1-6
CASSRGSHSPLHF
TGTGCCAGCAGCAGAGGCAGTCATTCACCCCTCCACTTT
>16|TRBD1|.|TRBV5-1|TRBJ2-7
CASSGGTGGAAYEQYF
TGCGCCAGCAGCGGCGGCACAGGGGGCGCGGCGTACGAGCAGTACTTC
>15|TRBD1|once|TRBV7-2|TRBJ2-1
CASSQNRGSYNEQFF
TGTGCCAGCAGCCAAAACAGGGGGTCCTACAATGAGCAGTTCTTC
>15|.|once|TRBV19|TRBJ2-7
CASRTGTASSYEQYF
TGTGCCAGTAGGACCGGGACTGCCAGCTCCTACGAGCAGTACTTC
>14|.|once|TRBV27|TRBJ1-5
CASSSLGSNQPQHF
TGTGCCAGCAGTTCCCTCGGTAGCAATCAGCCCCAGCATTTT
>14|.|.|TRBV27|TRBJ2-6
CASSRSGGANVLTF
TGTGCCAGCAGTCGGTCAGGTGGGGCCAACGTCCTGACTTTC
>14|TRBD1|.|TRBV6-5|TRBJ1-2
CASRVTGADYGYTF
TGTGCCAGCCGGGTGACAGGGGCGGACTATGGCTACACCTTC
>17|TRBD1|.|TRBV18|TRBJ1-3
CASSPQGQGLSGNTIYF
TGTGCCAGCTCACCACAGGGACAGGGTCTCTCTGGAAACACCATATATTTT
>19|TRBD2|.|TRBV3-1/TRBV3-2|TRBJ2-1
CASSSRGASGGSSYNEQFF
TGTGCCAGCAGCTCGAGAGGGGCTAGCGGGGGAAGCTCCTACAATGAGCAGTTCTTC
>14|.|.|TRBV5-1|TRBJ1-1
CASSLGSTGTEAFF
TGCGCCAGCAGCTTGGGGTCCACGGGCACTGAAGCTTTCTTT
>16|TRBD1|.|TRBV19|TRBJ1-4
CASSIDRGLTNEKLFF
TGTGCCAGTAGTATCGACAGGGGGTTAACTAATGAAAAACTGTTTTTT
>14|.|.|TRBV7-3|TRBJ2-3
CASSLNGAGDTQYF
TGTGCCAGCAGCTTAAACGGTGCGGGGGATACGCAGTATTTT
>16|.|.|TRBV24-1|TRBJ2-1
CATSDLGGAPYNEQFF
TGTGCCACCAGTGATTTAGGGGGAGCACCGTACAATGAGCAGTTCTTC
>15|.|.|TRBV9|TRBJ2-5
CASSVGGDHQETQYF
TGTGCCAGCAGCGTAGGGGGGGACCACCAAGAGACCCAGTACTTC
>11|.|.|TRBV6-5|TRBJ1-6
CASNQNSPLHF
TGTGCCAGCAATCAGAATTCACCCCTCCACTTT
>14|TRBD1|.|TRBV30|TRBJ2-7
CAWNGDRGVHEQYF
TGTGCCTGGAACGGGGACAGGGGGGTCCACGAGCAGTACTTC
>14|.|.|TRBV14|TRBJ1-2
CASSQDGPGYGYTF
TGTGCCAGCAGCCAAGATGGTCCCGGCTATGGCTACACCTTC